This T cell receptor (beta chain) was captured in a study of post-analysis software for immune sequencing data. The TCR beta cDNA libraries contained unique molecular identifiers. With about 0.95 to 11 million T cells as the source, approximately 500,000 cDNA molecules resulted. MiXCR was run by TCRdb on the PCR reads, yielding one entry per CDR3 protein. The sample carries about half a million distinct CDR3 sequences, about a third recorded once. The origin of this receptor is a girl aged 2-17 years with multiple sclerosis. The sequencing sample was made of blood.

The CDR3 DNA is TGTGCCAGCAGTTTCCCCGGGCAGGGGAATGAAAAACTGTTTTTT. It translates to CASSFPGQGNEKLFF. The gene calls are TRBV28 and TRBJ1-4; D possibly corresponds to TRBD1 (6 bases). The CDR3 spans 15 residues. V was clipped by 3 bases and J by 5 bases, with 13 bases between them. Looked up from germline, CDR1 is MDHEN and CDR2 is SYDVKM.